The 24 T cell receptor beta chains given below trace back to one sample, sequenced in a study of T cell responses to AZD1222 COVID-19 vaccine. TCRdb's copy holds only in-frame clones and misses some; the assay was immunoSEQ multiplex PCR. This sample has tens of thousands of clones, with roughly 90% found just once. The sequences come from peripheral blood, collected on day 0 of AZD1222 vaccination. All receptors derive from an adult in good health.

The chain carries TRBV24-1 and TRBJ2-3; TRBD1 matches 11 bases. This CDR3 is 16 amino acids long. The junction had 10 bases not matched to a gene; V was cut back by 4 bases and J by 8 bases. Germline CDR1 is KGHDR and CDR2 is SFDVKD. The CDR3 nucleotides are TGTGCCACCAGTGACCCAGGACAGGGGGCGGGTGCTACGCAGTATTTT. Residues: CATSDPGQGAGATQYF.

The chain joins TRBV27 to TRBJ2-7; 10 positions match TRBD2. The J segment lost 3 bases and the V segment lost 4 bases, leaving 12 bases of the junction unmatched. Germline V gene lookup returns CDR1 MNHEY and CDR2 SMNVEV (reference sequence). This CDR3 has 17 amino acids. CDR3 DNA: TGTGCCAGCAGTTCCCTCGGACTAGCGGAGGATAACTACGAGCAGTACTTC. Residues: CASSSLGLAEDNYEQYF.

The chain joins TRBV15 to TRBJ2-2, with D possibly being TRBD1 (5 bases). Germline-derived CDR1 and CDR2 are LNHNV and YYDKDF (reference sequence). V was trimmed by 9 bases and J by 6 bases, leaving 17 bases between them. CDR3 length: 14 residues. The CDR3 region is CATSPRGGAGELFF. CDR3 nucleotides: TGTGCCACGAGCCCTAGGGGTGGAGCCGGGGAGCTGTTTTTT.

The rearrangement links TRBV2 to TRBJ2-1, with TRBD2 matching 11 bases. The CDR3 covers 15 residues. V lost 6 bases, J lost 10 bases, and 11 bases stayed unmatched. CDR1 is SNHLY, CDR2 FYNNEI, per germline. This CDR3 reads CASRAGTSGRGEQFF. The CDR3, as DNA: TGTGCCAGCAGGGCCGGGACTAGCGGTCGGGGGGAGCAGTTCTTC.

V usage is TRBV27 and J usage is TRBJ2-5; 7 bases map to TRBD2. Germline lookup yields CDR1 MNHEY and CDR2 SMNVEV (reference sequence). Trimming took 0 bases from V and 7 from J; bases not matched to a gene: 11. This CDR3 has 16 residues. The CDR3, as DNA: TGTGCCAGCAGTTTATCCGGCGGGAGTGGTAGCGGGACCCAGTACTTC. Residues: CASSLSGGSGSGTQYF.

This chain uses TRBV29-1 with TRBJ2-2; D may be TRBD1 or TRBD2 (5 bases each). From germline, CDR1 is SQVTM and CDR2 ANQGSEA. Trimming took 4 bases from V and 0 from J, leaving 9 bases between them. The CDR3 contains 14 residues. The CDR3 spells CSVAWGTNTGELFF. DNA of the CDR3: TGCAGCGTTGCATGGGGGACGAACACCGGGGAGCTGTTTTTT.

The chain carries TRBV4-1 and TRBJ2-7, with 8 positions matching TRBD2. From germline, CDR1 is MGHRA and CDR2 YSYEKL. J was trimmed by 4 bases and V by 1 base; bases with no gene match: 12. This CDR3 has 17 residues. The CDR3 reads CASSQAGGWRGRYEQYF. The CDR3 nucleotides are TGCGCCAGCAGCCAAGCGGGAGGGTGGAGGGGGAGATACGAGCAGTACTTC.

The rearrangement joins TRBV19 to TRBJ2-1; 9 bases line up with TRBD1. CDR1 LNHDA and CDR2 SQIVND come from the germline V gene (reference sequence). CDR3 length equals 15 residues. The V and J ends lost 6 bases and 4 bases, in that order; junction bases with no gene match: 7. For the CDR3, the DNA is TGTGCCAGTAGAACCGGGACAGGGAGATACAATGAGCAGTTCTTC. Its protein is CASRTGTGRYNEQFF.

The V call is TRBV10-3, the J call TRBJ2-1, with 13 positions matching TRBD2. Trimming cost V 7 bases and J 5 bases; bases outside gene matches: 5. Germline V gene data show CDR1 as ENHRY and CDR2 as SYGVKD. This CDR3 contains 15 residues. CDR3 sequence: CAITVTSGGHNEQFF. The CDR3 nucleotides read TGTGCCATCACCGTGACTAGCGGGGGGCACAATGAGCAGTTCTTC.

CDR3 in amino acids: CASSEEGSWAGRSSGNTIYF. Written as DNA, the CDR3 is TGTGCCAGCAGTGAAGAGGGTAGTTGGGCAGGCCGATCCTCTGGAAACACCATATATTTT. The genes are TRBV6-1 and TRBJ1-3; D ambiguous. V was clipped by 1 base and J by 0 bases, with 22 bases between them. This CDR3 comprises 20 residues. Germline CDR1 reads MNHNS; CDR2 reads SASEGT.

The rearrangement joins TRBV7-2 to TRBJ2-2; 8 bases are a match to TRBD2. Germline CDR1 SGHTA, CDR2 FQGNSA. Trimming at V came to 1 base and at J to 4 bases, leaving 2 bases not matched to a gene. CDR3 length equals 15 residues. The CDR3 protein is CASSLVAGGTGELFF. CDR3 in DNA: TGTGCCAGCAGCTTAGTCGCGGGGGGCACCGGGGAGCTGTTTTTT.

This sequence joins TRBV7-2 and TRBJ2-2; TRBD1 might be the D (5 bases). V shed 3 bases and J shed 4 bases, with 12 bases lying between them. Germline CDR1 SGHTA, CDR2 FQGNSA. The CDR3 extends over 15 amino acids. CDR3 protein: CASSFSRGFTGELFF. The CDR3 DNA follows: TGTGCCAGCAGCTTTAGTAGGGGATTCACCGGGGAGCTGTTTTTT. The full variable domain, rest sourced from reference TRBV7-2 and TRBJ2-2, is GAGVSQSPSNKVTEKGKDVELRCDPISGHTALYWYRQSLGQGLEFLIYFQGNSAPDKSGLPSDRFSAERTGGSVSTLTIQRTQQEDSAVYLCASSFSRGFTGELFFGEGSRLTVL.

The CDR3 coding sequence is TGTGCCAGCAGCGACCAACGGACAGCGAACACCGGGGAGCTGTTTTTT. It translates to CASSDQRTANTGELFF. The V and J genes are TRBV9 and TRBJ2-2; perhaps TRBD1 as D (6 bases). Germline V gene lookup returns CDR1 SGDLS and CDR2 YYNGEE. V gave up 3 bases and J gave up 0 bases, with 12 bases separating them. CDR3 length equals 16 residues.

This chain connects TRBV7-2 to TRBJ2-2; D is unclear. Germline V gives CDR1 SGHTA, CDR2 FQGNSA. With 3 bases removed from V and 0 bases from J, the gap between germline ends came to 8 bases. This CDR3 spans 15 amino acids. CDR3 DNA: TGTGCCAGCAGCTTCGGCACAACGAACACCGGGGAGCTGTTTTTT. Amino acids: CASSFGTTNTGELFF.

The V call is TRBV9, the J call TRBJ2-1; 7 bases agree with TRBD1. Losses at the gene ends were 1 base for V and 2 bases for J; bases not matched to a gene: 3. The CDR3 runs 15 residues. Germline V gene sequence: CDR1 SGDLS, CDR2 YYNGEE. The CDR3 here is CASSVTTGTYNEQFF. In DNA, the CDR3 is TGTGCCAGCAGCGTAACGACAGGGACCTACAATGAGCAGTTCTTC.

The chain combines TRBV6-5 with TRBJ2-7, with no clear D. CDR1 is MNHEY and CDR2 is SVGAGI in the germline V gene. Trimming took 0 bases from V and 2 from J, leaving 11 bases between them. This CDR3 has 15 amino acids. CDR3 DNA: TGTGCCAGCAGTTACTCAGGGCTTATACCCTACGAGCAGTACTTC. Translated, it gives CASSYSGLIPYEQYF.

The genes are TRBV5-1 and TRBJ2-5; 10 bases align to TRBD1. V lost 0 bases to trimming and J lost 4 bases; unmatched junction nucleotides: 0. The CDR3 runs 14 residues. Germline lookup yields CDR1 SGHRS and CDR2 YFSETQ. The CDR3 sequence: CASSLGQGAETQYF. CDR3 DNA: TGCGCCAGCAGCTTGGGACAGGGGGCAGAGACCCAGTACTTC.

The chain employs TRBV28 and TRBJ1-5, with D unresolved. The CDR3 runs 15 residues. V lost 7 bases and J 4 bases, leaving 17 bases between the germline ends. Germline CDR1 reads MDHEN; CDR2 reads SYDVKM. This CDR3 reads CASTRQVMGNQPQHF. The CDR3 DNA reads as TGTGCCAGCACCCGTCAAGTGATGGGAAATCAGCCCCAGCATTTT.

This chain connects TRBV19 to TRBJ2-2; D gene ambiguous. The germline gives CDR1 LNHDA, CDR2 SQIVND (reference sequence). This CDR3 has 13 residues. V was pared by 7 bases and J by 7 bases, with 13 bases between. The CDR3: CASNFAGGGELFF. CDR3 in DNA: TGTGCCAGTAATTTTGCTGGCGGCGGGGAGCTGTTTTTT.

This chain's CDR3 is CASSITLGNQPQHF. As DNA, the CDR3 is TGTGCCAGTAGTATCACCCTGGGCAATCAGCCCCAGCATTTT. V usage is TRBV19 and J usage is TRBJ1-5; unclear D gene. Germline CDR1 is LNHDA and CDR2 is SQIVND (reference sequence). The CDR3 totals 14 residues. Trimming left V 3 bases short and J 2 bases short, with 8 bases between.

The rearrangement joins TRBV6-5 to TRBJ2-3, with TRBD1 matching 7 bases. V gave up 6 bases and J gave up 4 bases; unmatched junction bases: 10. This CDR3 has 15 residues. Per the germline V gene, CDR1 is MNHEY and CDR2 is SVGAGI. Here the CDR3 reads CASSPGQPRADTQYF. The CDR3 DNA reads as TGTGCCAGCAGCCCGGGACAGCCAAGGGCAGATACGCAGTATTTT.

The rearrangement links TRBV6-5 to TRBJ1-1; weak D call: TRBD1 (5 bases). The CDR3 spans 12 residues. Germline V gene data show CDR1 as MNHEY and CDR2 as SVGAGI. The ends were cut back, 6 bases at V and 6 bases at J, with 11 bases in the middle. This CDR3 reads CASSPGHAEAFF. CDR3 bases: TGTGCCAGCAGCCCAGGACATGCTGAAGCTTTCTTT.

The rearrangement uses TRBV2 and TRBJ1-1, with unresolved D. This CDR3 contains 14 residues. V was clipped by 4 bases and J by 0 bases, with 9 bases between them. Germline V gene lookup returns CDR1 SNHLY and CDR2 FYNNEI. In DNA, the CDR3 is TGTGCCAGCAGTGTGTCAGCCGTGAACACTGAAGCTTTCTTT. It yields the protein CASSVSAVNTEAFF.

V and J are TRBV4-3 and TRBJ2-1, with 7 bases that match TRBD2. The V and J ends lost 3 bases and 5 bases, in that order; junction bases with no gene match: 7. CDR1 is LGHNA and CDR2 is YSLEER in the germline V gene. This CDR3 is built from 15 residues. CDR3 protein: CASSHEAGTNNEQFF. For the CDR3, the DNA is TGCGCCAGCAGCCATGAAGCGGGAACTAACAATGAGCAGTTCTTC.